A single sample gave rise to the 18 T cell receptor beta chains below, sequenced in a study of monozygotic twins with inflammatory bowel disease. TCRdb reworked the 5' RACE reads into one entry per CDR3 protein, no DNA. The sample has a few hundred thousand distinct CDR3 sequences. The sequencing sample was made of blood. Source of these receptors: a human donor with ulcerative colitis or Crohn's disease, or a healthy co-twin of an affected twin (not recorded which).

The chain recombines TRBV27 with TRBJ2-7; TCRdb's D call of TRBD1 is untestable without DNA. The germline V gene encodes CDR1 MNHEY and CDR2 SMNVEV (reference sequence). This CDR3 region has 13 residues. The CDR3 is CASSYRGPYEQYF.

This chain connects TRBV30 to TRBJ1-5. The CDR3 contains 13 residues. Germline V gene data show CDR1 as GTSNPN and CDR2 as SVGIG (reference sequence). CDR3 loop: CAWSDNSNQPQHF.

This chain's CDR3 is CASSKPRDSGNTIYF. J is TRBJ1-3 and V is TRBV5-1. The CDR3 spans 15 residues. Germline loops: CDR1 SGHRS, CDR2 YFSETQ.

The chain uses TRBV20-1 and TRBJ1-5; TCRdb proposes TRBD1, but this gene call is untestable without DNA. CDR3 length equals 15 residues. Per germline, CDR1 DFQATT and CDR2 SNEGSKA (reference sequence). CDR3 amino acids: CSAKPGRVNNQPQHF.

This chain links TRBV18 with TRBJ2-1; the D call of TRBD1 rests on TCRdb alone, since no DNA is present to check it. CDR1 and CDR2 (germline): KGHSH, LQKENI. This CDR3 comprises 16 residues. CDR3 loop: CASSQLRTGIYNEQFF.

The V and J genes are TRBV20-1 and TRBJ2-7; the TCRdb D gene call, TRBD2, has no DNA to confirm it. The CDR3 is made up of 13 amino acids. CDR1 and CDR2 from the germline V gene are DFQATT and SNEGSKA (reference sequence). CDR3 loop: CSARVPGPREQYF.

The V gene is TRBV5-1, the J gene TRBJ2-1. The germline gives CDR1 SGHRS, CDR2 YFSETQ. The CDR3 is 15 residues long. The CDR3 sequence is CASSLPGTSYNEQFF.

The rearrangement links TRBV29-1 to TRBJ2-3. The germline V gene encodes CDR1 SQVTM and CDR2 ANQGSEA. CDR3 length: 13 amino acids. The CDR3 region is CSVSAYYEATQYF.

The CDR3 region is CASSQQDITAIRGYTF. The chain joins TRBV4-3 to TRBJ1-2. Germline CDR1 reads LGHNA; CDR2 reads YSLEER. This CDR3 spans 16 amino acids.

This chain joins TRBV28 and TRBJ1-1. The CDR3 has 15 residues. CDR1 MDHEN and CDR2 SYDVKM come from the germline V gene. CDR3 amino acids: CASSLRRGINTEAFF. The entire variable domain, with the rest obtained from reference TRBV28 and TRBJ1-1, is as follows: DVKVTQSSRYLVKRTGEKVFLECVQDMDHENMFWYRQDPGLGLRLIYFSYDVKMKEKGDIPEGYSVSREKKERFSLILESASTNQTSMYLCASSLRRGINTEAFFGQGTRLTVV.

The chain employs TRBV27 and TRBJ1-6. The CDR3 is 14 residues long. Germline CDR1 and CDR2: MNHEY and SMNVEV (reference sequence). CDR3 protein: CASSFGLYNSPLHF.

The chain uses TRBV14 and TRBJ1-5. Germline assignment: CDR1 SGHDN and CDR2 FVKESK. The CDR3 spans 13 residues. The CDR3 is CASSQGPDQPQHF.

The chain carries TRBV5-1 and TRBJ1-2; the TCRdb D gene call, TRBD1, has no DNA to confirm it. Germline V gene sequence: CDR1 SGHRS, CDR2 YFSETQ. The CDR3 is 12 residues long. Here the CDR3 reads CASSFGGTGYTF.

The chain has TRBV28 and TRBJ2-5; checking the TCRdb D call of TRBD1 is not possible without DNA. Germline loops: CDR1 MDHEN, CDR2 SYDVKM. CDR3 length: 13 residues. The CDR3: CASSPGRVETQYF.

The chain employs TRBV12-3 or TRBV12-4 and TRBJ1-4; TCRdb designates TRBD1, a call that cannot be tested without DNA. The CDR3 runs to 15 residues. CDR3: CASSFVIGVGEKLFF.

The genes are TRBV7-2 and TRBJ1-4. Germline V gene data show CDR1 as SGHTA and CDR2 as FQGNSA. The CDR3 is 15 amino acids. The CDR3: CASSLAQSGNEKLFF.

The rearrangement joins TRBV18 to TRBJ2-1; TCRdb indicates TRBD2, and absent DNA this call remains unverified. The CDR3 has 16 residues. Germline V gene lookup returns CDR1 KGHSH and CDR2 LQKENI. The CDR3 loop is CASSPSGLAGAHEQFF.

J is TRBJ1-2 and V is TRBV20-1. Germline V gene lookup returns CDR1 DFQATT and CDR2 SNEGSKA (reference sequence). The CDR3 is 13 residues long. This CDR3 is CSARDPYLVGYTF.